This TCR beta chain appears in the sequencing data of a study of T-cell memory formation after mild COVID-19. Notes on this clonotype: Its antigen is still unknown.

Sample barcodes and UMIs were carried by the TCR alpha and TCR beta cDNA libraries that 5'RACE generated with constant-segment primers. TCRdb re-derived calls from the 5' RACE reads in MiXCR, one entry per CDR3 protein. The sample carries 450,000 to 650,000 distinct CDR3 sequences, around 20% recorded once. Notes on the study in general: Day 15 to 85 contractors were CD4/CD8 balanced; later expanders leaned CD4+.

The germline gives CDR1 MNHEY, CDR2 SVGAGI. The V segment lost 2 bases and the J segment 3 bases; nucleotides outside the gene matches: 10. This CDR3 comprises 17 residues. The receptor was isolated from an adult woman who had mild COVID-19 (a few samples of this study predate the infection). Cell type and time point are not known. Input material: PBMCs or a T cell subset sorted from them (not recorded which). The chain joins TRBV6-5 to TRBJ1-5, with 7 nucleotides matching TRBD1. For the CDR3, the DNA is TGTGCCAGCAGTTACCCCCCAGGGGGTGGGCACAATCAGCCCCAGCATTTT. Translated, it gives CASSYPPGGGHNQPQHF.